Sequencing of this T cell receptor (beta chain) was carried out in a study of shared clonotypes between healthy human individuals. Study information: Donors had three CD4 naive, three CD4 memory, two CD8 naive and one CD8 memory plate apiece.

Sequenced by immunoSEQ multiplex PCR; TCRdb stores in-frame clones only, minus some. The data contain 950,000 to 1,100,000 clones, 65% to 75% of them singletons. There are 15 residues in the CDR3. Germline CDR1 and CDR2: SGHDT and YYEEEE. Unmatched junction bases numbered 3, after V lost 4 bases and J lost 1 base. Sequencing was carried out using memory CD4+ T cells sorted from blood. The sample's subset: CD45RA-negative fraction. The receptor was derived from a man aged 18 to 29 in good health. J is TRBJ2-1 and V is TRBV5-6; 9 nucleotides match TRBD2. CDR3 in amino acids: CASSGAGGSYNEQFF. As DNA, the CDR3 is TGTGCCAGCAGCGGAGCGGGAGGTTCCTACAATGAGCAGTTCTTC.